What follows are 10 T cell receptor beta chains derived from one specimen sequenced in a study of CD8+ T cells in alopecia areata. RNA, once extracted, was reverse transcribed into cDNA for use as the sequencing template. Measured with immunoSEQ multiplex PCR; TCRdb has only the in-frame clones, and not every one. The data hold 42,000 or so clones, with 92% observed a single time. Treatment denoted: oral pan-JAK inhibitor, 5-10 mg twice daily. The sample here was CD8+ T cells sorted from blood, taken at week 24, from a patient treated with tofacitinib. These receptors were collected from a human donor with alopecia areata.

The chain employs TRBV5-1 and TRBJ2-7, with D maybe TRBD2 (6 bases). There are 15 residues in the CDR3. Germline CDR1 SGHRS, CDR2 YFSETQ. V lost 0 bases to trimming and J lost 3 bases, with 13 bases between them. The CDR3 sequence is CASSLAADGGYEQYF. The CDR3 bases are TGCGCCAGCAGCTTGGCCGCTGACGGGGGCTACGAGCAGTACTTC.

The chain carries TRBV29-1 and TRBJ2-2, with 8 bases aligning to TRBD1. Germline assignment: CDR1 SQVTM and CDR2 ANQGSEA. The V and J ends lost 1 base and 5 bases, in that order; junction bases with no gene match: 6. The CDR3 length is 15 residues. The CDR3: CSVEGAGGLTGELFF. The CDR3 DNA follows: TGCAGCGTTGAAGGCGCAGGGGGCCTTACCGGGGAGCTGTTTTTT.

The chain is built from TRBV7-9 and TRBJ2-3, with 7 bases fitting TRBD1. V lost 4 bases to trimming and J lost 4 bases; unmatched junction nucleotides: 8. Germline CDR1 is SEHNR and CDR2 is FQNEAQ (reference sequence). This CDR3 spans 15 amino acids. In nucleotides, the CDR3 is TGTGCCAGCAGCTCCGACGACAGGGCGCCAGATACGCAGTATTTT. Its translation: CASSSDDRAPDTQYF. Variable domain in full (rest from reference TRBV7-9 and TRBJ2-3): DTGVSQNPRHKITKRGQNVTFRCDPISEHNRLYWYRQTLGQGPEFLTYFQNEAQLEKSRLLSDRFSAERPKGSFSTLEIQRTEQGDSAMYLCASSSDDRAPDTQYFGPGTRLTVL.

The gene calls are TRBV6-5 and TRBJ2-3; 7 positions match TRBD1. V shed 5 bases, J shed 2 bases, and the junction held 7 bases outside the gene matches. The germline V gene encodes CDR1 MNHEY and CDR2 SVGAGI. This CDR3 region has 15 residues. The CDR3 nucleotides are TGTGCCAGCAGTCCTCGGACAGGATCCACAGATACGCAGTATTTT. Its translation is CASSPRTGSTDTQYF.

V and J are TRBV29-1 and TRBJ2-4; D is undetermined. CDR1 is SQVTM, CDR2 ANQGSEA, per germline. This CDR3 spans 13 amino acids. Trimming stripped 6 bases from V and 0 bases from J, with 9 bases between. The chain's CDR3 is CSVELLAKNIQYF. CDR3 bases: TGCAGCGTAGAACTCCTAGCCAAAAACATTCAGTACTTC.

The gene calls are TRBV21-1 and TRBJ2-5; TRBD2 is the table's D call and was not checked against the DNA. TRBV21-1 is classified as a pseudogene. CDR3 length equals 16 residues. Here the CDR3 DNA reads TGTGCCAGCAGCAAATTCCGGGGGGGGACCCAAGAGACCCAGTACTTC. Translating gives CASSKFRGGTQETQYF.

This sequence joins TRBV9 and TRBJ2-2; D could derive from TRBD1 or TRBD2 (5 bases each). The CDR3 covers 17 residues. V was cut by 0 bases and J by 4 bases, with 16 bases left in between. Germline values: CDR1 SGDLS, CDR2 YYNGEE. The CDR3, as DNA: TGTGCCAGCAGCGTAGTAGGGGCCGGACTTATCACCGGGGAGCTGTTTTTT. Amino acids: CASSVVGAGLITGELFF.

The rearrangement links TRBV4-3 to TRBJ2-1; TRBD2 is a possible D gene (5 bases). CDR3 length: 18 residues. Germline values: CDR1 LGHNA, CDR2 YSLEER. Deletions cut 1 base from V and 6 bases from J, with 22 bases between. The CDR3 is CASSQASYSALVGNEQFF. DNA of the CDR3: TGCGCCAGCAGCCAAGCTAGTTACTCAGCACTAGTCGGCAATGAGCAGTTCTTC.

This chain joins TRBV4-2 and TRBJ1-2; TRBD1 might be the D (6 bases). The CDR3 runs 15 residues. V lost 1 base and J 8 bases, leaving 17 bases between the germline ends. CDR1 and CDR2 (germline): LGHNA, YNFKEQ. In DNA form, the CDR3 reads TGTGCCAGCAGCCAAGCCATACAGGGTTTCTACGGCTACACCTTC. It specifies CASSQAIQGFYGYTF.

Of note for this clone: Relative to the germline gene, one junction end is altered; a read error may explain this. CDR3 sequence reads: CSVEGTAEYEQYF. The DNA for the CDR3 is TGCAGCGTCGAAGGGACAGCCGAGTACGAGCAGTACTTC. This chain links TRBV29-1 with TRBJ2-7, with 7 nucleotides matching TRBD1. This CDR3 contains 13 residues. Germline CDR1 reads SQVTM; CDR2 reads ANQGSEA.